This TCR beta chain was sequenced during a study of blood T cell repertoires in COVID-19. Whole-study context: Italy, Spain and the United States were the sources of the convalescent and acute COVID-19 samples. The cDNA or gDNA used as material had been derived from T cells, B-cell-depleted T cells, or PBMCs.

Sequencing was performed with immunoSEQ multiplex PCR; in TCRdb, only in-frame clones are kept and a portion is missing. The table has about 42,000 clones, more than 75% seen once. J lost 7 bases, V lost 7 bases, and 7 bases had no gene match. There are 14 residues in the CDR3. Germline V lookup: CDR1 MNHEY, CDR2 SMNVEV (reference sequence). V and J are TRBV27 and TRBJ2-1; TRBD2 matches at 10 bases. The TCR originated in a man older than 75 with acute or convalescent COVID-19. The sequenced sample was peripheral blood. For the CDR3, the DNA is TGTGCCAGCAACCTGGGAGCGGGGGGGAATGAGCAGTTCTTC. Translation: CASNLGAGGNEQFF.